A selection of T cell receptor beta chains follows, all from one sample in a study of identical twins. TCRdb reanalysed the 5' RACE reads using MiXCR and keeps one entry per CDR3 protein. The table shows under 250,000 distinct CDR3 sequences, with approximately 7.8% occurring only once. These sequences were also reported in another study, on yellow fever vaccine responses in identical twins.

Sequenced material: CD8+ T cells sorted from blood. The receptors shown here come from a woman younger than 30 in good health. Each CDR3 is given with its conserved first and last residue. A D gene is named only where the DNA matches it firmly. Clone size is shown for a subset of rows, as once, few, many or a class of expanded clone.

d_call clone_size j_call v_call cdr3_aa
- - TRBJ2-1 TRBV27 CASSMSSYNEQFF
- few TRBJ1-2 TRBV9 CASSVTENYGYTF
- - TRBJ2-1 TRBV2 CASSENGLVLRSSSYNEQFF
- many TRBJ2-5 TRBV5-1 CASSPSGRKETQYF
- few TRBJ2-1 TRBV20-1 CSARDWGAGGFNEQFF
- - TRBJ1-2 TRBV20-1 CSANPSYGYTF
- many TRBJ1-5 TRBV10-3 CAISTDTQGQPQHF
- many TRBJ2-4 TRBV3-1 CASSPYHLAKNIQYF
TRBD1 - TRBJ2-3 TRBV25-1 CASRGQGGPDTQYF
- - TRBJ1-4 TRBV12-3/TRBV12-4 CASSLTAGEFNEKLFF
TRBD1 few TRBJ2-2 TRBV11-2 CASVGTGPGELFF